A selection of T cell receptor beta chains follows, all from one sample in a study of graft-versus-host responses after intestinal transplantation. The repertoire was sequenced with immunoSEQ multiplex PCR; TCRdb's copy has only in-frame clones and lacks some. The sample lists over 90,000 clones, 93% occurring once. The antigens for these receptors are not known. The sequences come from unstimulated CD8+ T cells sorted from spleen or lymph node cells, collected before intestinal transplant. These receptors were taken from a human donor who received an intestinal transplant. CDR3s include the opening cysteine and the closing phenylalanine or tryptophan. The D gene is left open where the match is weak. Clone size is given for some rows only: seen once, a few or many times, or a class if the clone is expanded.

J | V | D | size | DNA | CDR3
TRBJ2-7 | TRBV9 | TRBD2 | - | TGTGCCAGCAGCCCTACCGGGACTAGCGGGGGTAGCTCCTACGAGCAGTACTTC | CASSPTGTSGGSSYEQYF
TRBJ1-1 | TRBV7-8 | - | - | TGTGCCAGCAGCTTAGCAGTGTACTCCGAAGCTTTCTTT | CASSLAVYSEAFF
TRBJ1-1 | TRBV12-5 | - | - | TGTGCTAGTGGTTTGCCAGGAGTCATGAACACTGAAGCTTTCTTT | CASGLPGVMNTEAFF
TRBJ2-1 | TRBV9 | - | - | TGTGCCAGCAGCGTAGCCGGGCGGGGCTCCTACAATGAGCAGTTCTTC | CASSVAGRGSYNEQFF
TRBJ1-6 | TRBV9 | - | - | TGTGCCAGCAGCGCCGGTCAGCAGGCCCTAAATTCACCCCTCCACTTT | CASSAGQQALNSPLHF
TRBJ2-7 | TRBV5-4 | TRBD1 | - | TGTGCCAGCAGCTTGTCCCGGGACAGGCGGAACTCCTACGAGCAGTACTTC | CASSLSRDRRNSYEQYF
TRBJ2-5 | TRBV7-9 | TRBD1 | - | TGTGCCAGCACCCCCCCAGGGGGTGCGATAGAAGAGACCCAGTACTTC | CASTPPGGAIEETQYF
TRBJ1-4 | TRBV11-2 | - | - | TGTGCCAGCAGCCTACCCGTGGACACTAATGAAAAACTGTTTTTT | CASSLPVDTNEKLFF
TRBJ1-1 | TRBV11-2 | - | - | TGTGCCAGCAGCTTAGATCTAAGCGGCACTGAAGCTTTCTTT | CASSLDLSGTEAFF
TRBJ1-5 | TRBV19 | TRBD1 | - | TGTGCCAGTAGTGCAGACAGGGGTGGCAATCAGCCCCAGCATTTT | CASSADRGGNQPQHF
TRBJ2-3 | TRBV9 | - | - | TGTGCCAGCAGCGTAGTAGCAGGGGTAGGTGTTAGCACAGATACGCAGTATTTT | CASSVVAGVGVSTDTQYF
TRBJ2-7 | TRBV10-3 | - | - | TGTGCCATCAGTGAGATTAACAGTTTACACGAGCAGTACTTC | CAISEINSLHEQYF
TRBJ2-3 | TRBV6-5 | - | once | TGTGCCAGCAGTCGGGGGAAGACCCTCACAGATACGCAGTATTTT | CASSRGKTLTDTQYF
TRBJ2-6 | TRBV7-9 | TRBD2 | - | TGTGCCAGCAGCCCAGCGGGGGCGGGAGGGGCCAACGTCCTGACTTTC | CASSPAGAGGANVLTF
TRBJ1-2 | TRBV5-1 | - | - | TGCGCCAGCAGCTTGGTTCAGGGAGCAAACTATGGCTACACCTTC | CASSLVQGANYGYTF
TRBJ2-4 | TRBV29-1 | - | - | TGCAGCGTGGGGTGGGAGAACATTCAGTACTTC | CSVGWENIQYF
TRBJ2-1 | TRBV13 | - | - | TGTGCCAGCAGACAGAGCTCCTACAATGAGCAGTTCTTC | CASRQSSYNEQFF
TRBJ2-7 | TRBV5-6 | TRBD2 | - | TGTGCCAGCGGAGGACTAGCGGGGGGCGAGCAGTACTTC | CASGGLAGGEQYF
TRBJ1-2 | TRBV19 | - | - | TGTGCCAGTAGTATGGGGGGGGCCTCCGGCTACACCTTC | CASSMGGASGYTF
TRBJ2-1 | TRBV6-5 | - | - | TGTGCCAGCGGCGACAGGAGCTCCTACAATGAGCAGTTCTTC | CASGDRSSYNEQFF
TRBJ1-1 | TRBV29-1 | TRBD1 | - | TGCAGCGTTGAAGCTGGACAGGTTATACCTGAAGCTTTCTTT | CSVEAGQVIPEAFF
TRBJ2-5 | TRBV7-6 | TRBD1 | once | TGTGCCAGCAGCCTGGGACAGGGGGGGGGCCAAGAGACCCAGTACTTC | CASSLGQGGGQETQYF
TRBJ2-1 | TRBV2 | TRBD2 | - | TGTGCCAGCAGGGACTCTAGCGGGGACTACAATGAGCAGTTCTTC | CASRDSSGDYNEQFF
TRBJ2-5 | TRBV7-9 | TRBD2 | - | TGTGCCAGCATCCAGGGTCGGGGGGGCACGGAGACCCAGTACTTC | CASIQGRGGTETQYF
TRBJ2-3 | TRBV11-3 | TRBD2 | - | TGTGCCAGCAGCCTAAGACTAGCGGGGGCAGATACGCAGTATTTT | CASSLRLAGADTQYF
TRBJ1-1 | TRBV11-2 | - | - | TGTGCCAGCAGCCTATACACGGGGGACACTGAAGCTTTCTTT | CASSLYTGDTEAFF
TRBJ1-5 | TRBV23-1 | - | - | TGCGCCGGAAGGGTAAGCAATCAGCCCCAGCATTTT | CAGRVSNQPQHF
TRBJ1-2 | TRBV27 | - | - | TGTGCCAGCAGTTTATCCACCGATCGGGAGGGCTATGGCTACACCTTC | CASSLSTDREGYGYTF
TRBJ2-1 | TRBV27 | - | - | TGTGCCAGCAGTTTATACGTTAGCTCCTACAATGAGCAGTTCTTC | CASSLYVSSYNEQFF
TRBJ1-1 | TRBV2 | - | - | TGTGCCAGCAGTGAAGCGAGAGGACCCTCCAACACTGAAGCTTTCTTT | CASSEARGPSNTEAFF
TRBJ2-5 | TRBV7-7 | - | - | TGTGCCAGCAGCTTAGAGGGGGGGGAGACCCAGTACTTC | CASSLEGGETQYF
TRBJ2-2 | TRBV18 | - | - | TGTGCCAGCTCACCTGAATCAGCGGACAATACCTTTCCCACCGGGGAGCTGTTTTTT | CASSPESADNTFPTGELFF
TRBJ1-2 | TRBV6-5 | - | - | TGTGCCAGCAGTTACGGTCCTTACTATGGCTACACCTTC | CASSYGPYYGYTF
TRBJ1-2 | TRBV29-1 | - | - | TGCAGCGTTGAGTCTGGCCGCTATGGCTACACCTTC | CSVESGRYGYTF
TRBJ2-7 | TRBV14 | - | few | TGTGCCAGCAGCCAGTCGCTACACTACGAGCAGTACTTC | CASSQSLHYEQYF